This T cell receptor beta chain was obtained from a study of CD8+ T cells in alopecia areata (dated by TCRdb to the late 2010s). With regard to the full study: The treated patients took part in an open-label pilot trial in which moderate-to-severe alopecia areata was treated with oral tofacitinib at 5 to 10 mg twice daily. Scalp clonality was compared across normal scalp (n=4), patchy alopecia areata scalp (n=8), and alopecia totalis/universalis scalp (n=8). Human TCRbeta sequencing covered scalp tissue and sorted CD4+ and CD8+ peripheral blood T cells from patchy and totalis/universalis alopecia areata patients and healthy controls. Patients stayed on tofacitinib for 6 to 18 months and then had 6 months of follow-up off drug so that delayed response and recurrence could be assessed. The study used high-throughput TCRbeta sequencing to examine T cell clonal expansion in alopecia areata, in both the C3H/HeJ mouse model and human patients. The RNA source kit depended on sample type: the PAXgene miRNA kit for fixed scalp, the miRNeasy kit for PBMCs, and the RNeasy kit for mouse skin. Patients on tofacitinib were biopsied at baseline and after 4 and 24 weeks of treatment, and several of the patients also had a later scalp biopsy. TCRbeta CDR3 regions were amplified by immunoSEQ multiplex PCR with 35 Vbeta forward and 13 Jbeta reverse primers. For the treated patients, the SALT score, which quantifies what percentage of scalp surface area is affected, served as the measure of disease severity.

From the germline V gene (reference sequence), CDR1 is GTSNPN and CDR2 is SVGIG. The junction carries 10 bases between V and J, which are trimmed by 7 bases and 3 bases respectively. From cysteine to phenylalanine, the CDR3 is 11 amino acids long. The only DNA kept is the CDR3, 33 bases in frame from the first base. Comment on this clone: The antigen it binds to is not known. It has no much larger one-base neighbor in the sample; base qualities were not kept.

The investigation overall reported the following: Higher clonality and more expanded CD8+ clones were observed in lesional scalp than in normal scalp, particularly in alopecia totalis/universalis, a finding suggestive of antigenic drive. Unlike mouse skin, where gammadelta T cells dominate, normal human skin contains resident alphabeta T cells that get sequenced too, which complicates analysis of the scalp TCR repertoire. Compared with mice, TCR sequences shared between patients were less clear, possibly partly because of HLA diversity across the patient population. Because the treated cohort was small and had just a single nonresponder, larger studies are needed to establish links between baseline CD8+ expansion and response. With tofacitinib, both scalp clonality and the number of expanded CD8+ clones among the top 100 scalp clones went down significantly. During tofacitinib treatment, many expanded lesional clones stuck around in both scalp and blood, and this persistence may partly explain why relapse happens after treatment is stopped.

Taken with the paper, the label for time point translates to: less than 25 weeks on oral tofacitinib. The sample's treatment or condition label is to be understood as: oral pan-JAK inhibitor, 5-10 mg twice daily. Lesional scalp punch biopsies and peripheral blood were collected from alopecia areata patients. After PBMCs were isolated by density centrifugation and stained for CD3, CD4 and CD8, a FACSAria was used to sort CD4+ and CD8+ T cells. Library generation was performed with the immunoSEQ multiplex PCR assay. RNA was extracted from all samples and reverse transcribed into cDNA, which served as template for TCR sequencing. SuperScript III was used to make first-strand cDNA, primed with a 2:1 mix of oligo-dT and random hexamers. A synthetic immune receptor repertoire was used to measure amplification bias, and any remaining bias was corrected computationally. The study's processing was this. Raw reads were preprocessed to remove errors, and CDR3 was defined by IMGT conventions from the conserved cysteine to phenylalanine. Clonality was computed by normalizing Shannon entropy by log2 of the number of productive unique TCRs and subtracting the result from 1. Scalp TCRbeta sequences were cross-referenced with sorted blood CD4 and CD8 repertoires so that the CD4 or CD8 identity of scalp clones could be inferred. The source is immuneACCESS, and TCRdb retained only in-frame sequences with V and J called. Part of the clones is not carried over; for the studies checked, unresolved V genes explain less than half of this, and the remainder is unexplained. V and J calls and clone size follow that table, whereas D and trimming were derived from the DNA. Within this sample are about 280,000 clones, with 58% of them counted one time only. The ten largest clones take up under 2% of the sample.

The chain employs TRBV30 and TRBJ2-7; the D gene is not confidently resolved. The clonotype was recovered from a human donor with alopecia areata. The sequencing here drew on CD4+ T cells sorted from blood, taken at week 24, from a patient treated with tofacitinib. This receptor carries the CDR3 CASPLHYEQYF. The nucleotide sequence reads as follows: TGTGCCTCCCCTCTACACTACGAGCAGTACTTC.